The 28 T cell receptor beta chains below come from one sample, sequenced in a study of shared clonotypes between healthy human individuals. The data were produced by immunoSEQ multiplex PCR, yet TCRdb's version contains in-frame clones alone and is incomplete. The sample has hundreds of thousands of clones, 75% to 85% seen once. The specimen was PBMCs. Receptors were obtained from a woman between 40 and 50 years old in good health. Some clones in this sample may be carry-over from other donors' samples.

This CDR3 is CASSLSHTGELFF. The DNA for the CDR3 is TGTGCCAGCAGCTTATCCCACACCGGGGAGCTGTTTTTT. The V and J genes are TRBV7-3 and TRBJ2-2; D gene ambiguous. The CDR3 totals 13 residues. Germline lookup yields CDR1 SGHTA and CDR2 FQGTGA. V was trimmed by 2 bases and J by 3 bases, leaving 4 bases between them.

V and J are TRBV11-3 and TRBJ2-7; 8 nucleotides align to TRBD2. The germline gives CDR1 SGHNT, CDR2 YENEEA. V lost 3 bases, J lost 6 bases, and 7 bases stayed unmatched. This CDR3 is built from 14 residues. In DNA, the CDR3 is TGTGCCAGCAGCTTCCGCGGGAGGTCCGGCGAGCAGTACTTC. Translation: CASSFRGRSGEQYF.

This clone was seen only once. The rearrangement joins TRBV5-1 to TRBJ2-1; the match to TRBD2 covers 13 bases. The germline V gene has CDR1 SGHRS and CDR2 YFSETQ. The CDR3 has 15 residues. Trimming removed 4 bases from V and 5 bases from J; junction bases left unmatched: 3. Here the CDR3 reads CASSPGLAGNNEQFF. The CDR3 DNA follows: TGCGCCAGCAGCCCGGGACTAGCGGGGAACAATGAGCAGTTCTTC.

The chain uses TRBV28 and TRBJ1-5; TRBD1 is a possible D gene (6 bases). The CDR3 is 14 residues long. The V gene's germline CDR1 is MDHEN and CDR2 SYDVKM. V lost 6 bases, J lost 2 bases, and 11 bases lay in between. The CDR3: CASRNAGGNQPQHF. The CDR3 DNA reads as TGTGCCAGCAGGAACGCAGGGGGCAATCAGCCCCAGCATTTT. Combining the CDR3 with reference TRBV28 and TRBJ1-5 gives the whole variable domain DVKVTQSSRYLVKRTGEKVFLECVQDMDHENMFWYRQDPGLGLRLIYFSYDVKMKEKGDIPEGYSVSREKKERFSLILESASTNQTSMYLCASRNAGGNQPQHFGDGTRLSIL.

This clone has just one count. CDR3 amino acids: CASSSTRLAGQETQYF. CDR3 bases: TGTGCCAGCAGCTCCACCCGACTAGCGGGTCAAGAGACCCAGTACTTC. The chain carries TRBV28 and TRBJ2-5; 10 nucleotides agree with TRBD2. This CDR3 spans 16 amino acids. The V gene's germline CDR1 is MDHEN and CDR2 SYDVKM. V shed 6 bases and J 2 bases; nucleotides not matched to a gene: 9.

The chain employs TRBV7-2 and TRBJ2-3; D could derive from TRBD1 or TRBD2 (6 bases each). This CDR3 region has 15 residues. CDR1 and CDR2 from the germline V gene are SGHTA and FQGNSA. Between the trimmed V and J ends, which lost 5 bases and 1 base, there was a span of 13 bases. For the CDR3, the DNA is TGTGCCAGCAGCCCCGACCGGGGGCGCACAGATACGCAGTATTTT. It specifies CASSPDRGRTDTQYF.

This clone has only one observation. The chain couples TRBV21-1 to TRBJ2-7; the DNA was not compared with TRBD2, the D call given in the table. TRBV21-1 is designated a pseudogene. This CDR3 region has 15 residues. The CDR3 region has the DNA TGTGCCAGCAGCAAAGAGTTAACTAGGAGCTACGAGCAGTACTTC. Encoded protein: CASSKELTRSYEQYF.

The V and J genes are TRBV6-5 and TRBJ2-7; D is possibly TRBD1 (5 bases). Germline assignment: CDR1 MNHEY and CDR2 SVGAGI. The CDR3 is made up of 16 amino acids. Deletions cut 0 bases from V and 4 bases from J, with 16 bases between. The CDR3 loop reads CASSYSSGSIQYEQYF. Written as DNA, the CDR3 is TGTGCCAGCAGTTACTCGTCAGGGTCAATCCAATACGAGCAGTACTTC.

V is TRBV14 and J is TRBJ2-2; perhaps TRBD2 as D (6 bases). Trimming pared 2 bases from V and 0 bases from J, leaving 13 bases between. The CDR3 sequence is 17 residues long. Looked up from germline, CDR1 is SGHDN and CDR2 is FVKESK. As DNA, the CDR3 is TGTGCCAGCAGCCAATCCCCGGGACTGACGAACACCGGGGAGCTGTTTTTT. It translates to CASSQSPGLTNTGELFF.

CDR3 in DNA: TGTGCCAGCAGCTTGACAGGGAGAGAAAAACTGTTTTTT. Amino acids: CASSLTGREKLFF. V and J are TRBV5-4 and TRBJ1-4, with D tentatively TRBD1 (6 bases). V lost 1 base and J 8 bases, leaving 9 bases between the germline ends. In germline, CDR1 is SGHNT, CDR2 YYREEE (reference sequence). The CDR3 totals 13 residues.

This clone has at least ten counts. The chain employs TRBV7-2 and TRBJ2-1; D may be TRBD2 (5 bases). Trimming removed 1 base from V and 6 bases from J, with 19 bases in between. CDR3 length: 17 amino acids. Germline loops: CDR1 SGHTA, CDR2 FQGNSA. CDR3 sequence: CASSLGGVALRGNEQFF. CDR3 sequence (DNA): TGTGCCAGCAGCTTAGGGGGAGTAGCCCTCCGGGGCAATGAGCAGTTCTTC.

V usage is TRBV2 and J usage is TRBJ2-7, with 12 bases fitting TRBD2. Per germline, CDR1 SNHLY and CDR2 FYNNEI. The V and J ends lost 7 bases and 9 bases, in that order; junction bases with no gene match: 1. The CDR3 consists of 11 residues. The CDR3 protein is CASKLAGGQYF. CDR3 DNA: TGTGCCAGCAAACTAGCGGGAGGGCAGTACTTC.

CDR3 sequence reads: CASSPGVRVEEKLFF. The CDR3 nucleotides read TGTGCCAGCTCACCCGGGGTGAGAGTCGAGGAAAAACTGTTTTTT. The chain has TRBV18 and TRBJ1-4; D call uncertain. Germline loops: CDR1 KGHSH, CDR2 LQKENI. The V gene lost 3 bases and the J gene lost 8 bases, with 16 bases spanning the gap. The CDR3 runs 15 residues.

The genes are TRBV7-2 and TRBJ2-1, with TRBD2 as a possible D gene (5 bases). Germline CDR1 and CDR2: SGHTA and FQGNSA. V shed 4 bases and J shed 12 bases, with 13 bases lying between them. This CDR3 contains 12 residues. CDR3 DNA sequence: TGTGCCAGCAGCTACGGGCAGAGCGGGCAGTTCTTC. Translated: CASSYGQSGQFF.

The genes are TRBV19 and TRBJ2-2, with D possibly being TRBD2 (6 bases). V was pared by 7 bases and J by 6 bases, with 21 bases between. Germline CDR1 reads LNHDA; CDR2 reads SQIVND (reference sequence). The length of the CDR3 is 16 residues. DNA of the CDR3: TGTGCCAGTACCTTTTCTGGTCGGGGGTGGGCCGGGGAGCTGTTTTTT. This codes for CASTFSGRGWAGELFF.

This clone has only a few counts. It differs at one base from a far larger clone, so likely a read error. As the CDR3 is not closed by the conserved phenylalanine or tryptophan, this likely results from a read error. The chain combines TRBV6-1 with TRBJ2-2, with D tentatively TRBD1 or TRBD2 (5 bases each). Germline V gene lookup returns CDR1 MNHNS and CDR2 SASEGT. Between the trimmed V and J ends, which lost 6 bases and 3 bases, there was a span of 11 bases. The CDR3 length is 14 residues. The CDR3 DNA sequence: TGTGCCAGCAGGTCAGGGACGGACACCGGGGAGCTGTTTCTT. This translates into CASRSGTDTGELFL.

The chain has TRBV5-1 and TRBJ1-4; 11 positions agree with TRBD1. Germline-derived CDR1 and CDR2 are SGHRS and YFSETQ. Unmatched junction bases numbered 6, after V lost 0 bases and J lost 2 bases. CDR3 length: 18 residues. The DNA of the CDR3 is TGCGCCAGCAGCTTGGCCTGGACAGGGGGCTTCACTAATGAAAAACTGTTTTTT. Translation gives CASSLAWTGGFTNEKLFF.

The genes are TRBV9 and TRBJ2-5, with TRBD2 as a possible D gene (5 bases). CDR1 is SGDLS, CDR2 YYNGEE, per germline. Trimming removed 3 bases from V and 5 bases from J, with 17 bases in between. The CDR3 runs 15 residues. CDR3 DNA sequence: TGTGCCAGCAGCGCCGGGGAAGGCTCCAGTGAGACCCAGTACTTC. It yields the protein CASSAGEGSSETQYF.

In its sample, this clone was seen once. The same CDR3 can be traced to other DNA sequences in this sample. CDR3 in DNA: TGTGCCAGCAGCTTATATTACGAGCAGTACTTC. Translating it yields CASSLYYEQYF. This chain joins TRBV11-2 and TRBJ2-7; D not certain. The V gene's germline CDR1 is SGHAT and CDR2 FQNNGV. V was trimmed by 2 bases and J by 4 bases, leaving 3 bases between them. The CDR3 loop spans 11 amino acids. Based on the CDR3 plus reference TRBV11-2 and TRBJ2-7, the full variable domain is EAGVAQSPRYKIIEKRQSVAFWCNPISGHATLYWYQQILGQGPKLLIQFQNNGVVDDSQLPKDRFSAERLKGVDSTLKIQPAKLEDSAVYLCASSLYYEQYFGPGTRLTVT.

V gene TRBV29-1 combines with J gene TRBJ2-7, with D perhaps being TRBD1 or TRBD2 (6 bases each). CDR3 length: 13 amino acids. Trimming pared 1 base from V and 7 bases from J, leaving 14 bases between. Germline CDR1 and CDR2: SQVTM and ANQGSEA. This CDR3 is CSVEGEGGSEQYF. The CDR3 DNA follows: TGCAGCGTTGAAGGTGAAGGGGGGTCGGAGCAGTACTTC.

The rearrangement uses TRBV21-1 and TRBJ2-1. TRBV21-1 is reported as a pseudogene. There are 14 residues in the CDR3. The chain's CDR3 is CASNPETCPNEQFF. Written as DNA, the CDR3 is TGTGCCAGCAACCCGGAAACTTGCCCCAATGAGCAGTTCTTC.

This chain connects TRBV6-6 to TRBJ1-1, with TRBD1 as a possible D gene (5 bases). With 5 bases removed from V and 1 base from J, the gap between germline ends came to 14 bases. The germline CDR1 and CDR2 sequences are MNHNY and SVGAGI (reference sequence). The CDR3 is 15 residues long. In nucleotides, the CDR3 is TGTGCCAGCAGTCCCTCCCAGGGACGGAACACTGAAGCTTTCTTT. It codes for CASSPSQGRNTEAFF.

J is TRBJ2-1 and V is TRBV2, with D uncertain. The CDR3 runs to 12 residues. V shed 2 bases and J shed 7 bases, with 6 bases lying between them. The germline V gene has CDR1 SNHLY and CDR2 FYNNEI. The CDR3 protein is CASSELGNEQFF. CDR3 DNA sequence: TGTGCCAGCAGTGAACTCGGGAATGAGCAGTTCTTC.

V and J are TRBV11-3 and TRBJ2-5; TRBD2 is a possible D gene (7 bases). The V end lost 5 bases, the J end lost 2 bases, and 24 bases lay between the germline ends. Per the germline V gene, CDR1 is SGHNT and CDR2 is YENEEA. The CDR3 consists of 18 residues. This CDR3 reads CASSLTNHGEGGQETQYF. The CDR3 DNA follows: TGTGCCAGCAGCCTCACCAACCACGGGGAGGGGGGGCAAGAGACCCAGTACTTC.

The chain's CDR3 is CASSDRELAEETQYF. The CDR3 nucleotides are TGTGCCAGCAGTGATCGTGAGCTAGCGGAAGAGACCCAGTACTTC. This sequence joins TRBV6-1 and TRBJ2-5; 7 bases match TRBD2. CDR3 length: 15 residues. Germline values: CDR1 MNHNS, CDR2 SASEGT. V shed 3 bases, J shed 3 bases, and the junction held 7 bases outside the gene matches.

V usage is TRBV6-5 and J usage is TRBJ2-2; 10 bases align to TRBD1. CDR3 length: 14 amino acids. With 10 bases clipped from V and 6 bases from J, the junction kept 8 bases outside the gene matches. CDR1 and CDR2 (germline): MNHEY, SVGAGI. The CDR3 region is CATQPGQGSGELFF. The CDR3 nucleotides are TGTGCCACCCAGCCGGGACAGGGGTCCGGGGAGCTGTTTTTT.

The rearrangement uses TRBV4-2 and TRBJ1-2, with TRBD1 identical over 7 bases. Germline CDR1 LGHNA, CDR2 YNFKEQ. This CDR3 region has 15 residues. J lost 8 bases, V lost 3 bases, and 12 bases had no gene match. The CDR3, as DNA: TGTGCCAGCAGCCAGTCGTGGGACAGCAGGGAAGGCTACACCTTC. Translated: CASSQSWDSREGYTF.

CDR3 amino acids: CASSLSTGALNEQYF. CDR3 DNA sequence: TGTGCCAGCAGTTTATCGACAGGGGCCCTCAACGAGCAGTACTTC. The chain employs TRBV27 and TRBJ2-7; 8 bases are shared with TRBD1. With V trimmed by 0 bases and J by 5 bases, 6 bases remained unmatched. The CDR3 loop spans 15 amino acids. CDR1 and CDR2 from the germline V gene are MNHEY and SMNVEV (reference sequence).